Presented here are 22 T cell receptor beta chains from one specimen sequenced in a study of T cells after yellow fever vaccination. TCRdb redid the calling of the 5' RACE reads with MiXCR, one entry per CDR3 protein. Found here are some 600,000 distinct CDR3 sequences, around 12% of them singletons; the top ten hold 15%. The sample here was PBMCs, taken on the day of the yellow fever booster vaccination. These receptors came from a man younger than 45 who received the YFV17D yellow fever vaccine.

The chain recombines TRBV4-1 with TRBJ2-1; 8 bases match TRBD2. The CDR3 is made up of 13 amino acids. Germline V lookup: CDR1 MGHRA, CDR2 YSYEKL. Trimming took 4 bases from V and 10 from J; bases not matched to a gene: 6. The CDR3 bases are TGCGCCAGCAGCCCGGGACTAGGGAGGGAGCAGTTCTTC. This codes for CASSPGLGREQFF.

The chain uses TRBV18 and TRBJ2-7; a weak D match, TRBD1 (6 bases). V dropped 6 bases and J dropped 0 bases, with 15 bases sitting between them. Looked up from germline, CDR1 is KGHSH and CDR2 is LQKENI. The CDR3 covers 15 residues. The CDR3 nucleotides read TGTGCCAGCTCGAGGACAGTCAGCAGCTCCTACGAGCAGTACTTC. The encoded protein is CASSRTVSSSYEQYF.

V and J are TRBV20-1 and TRBJ2-2; possibly TRBD2 for D (6 bases). The germline gives CDR1 DFQATT, CDR2 SNEGSKA (reference sequence). Trimming removed 2 bases from V and 5 bases from J, with 18 bases in between. The CDR3 loop spans 16 amino acids. CDR3: CSARSNLGGRTGELFF. The CDR3 DNA is TGCAGTGCTAGATCGAACTTGGGGGGTCGGACCGGGGAGCTGTTTTTT.

This clonotype appeared many times. The genes are TRBV4-3 and TRBJ1-2; TRBD1 might be the D (5 bases). The V gene's germline CDR1 is LGHNA and CDR2 YSLEER. V gave up 0 bases and J gave up 1 base, with 9 bases separating them. The CDR3 covers 15 residues. CDR3 DNA: TGCGCCAGCAGCCAAGACCCGACAGATAACTATGGCTACACCTTC. As protein: CASSQDPTDNYGYTF.

The sample holds a few counts of this clonotype. The chain links TRBV2 to TRBJ2-1; weak D call: TRBD2 (5 bases). CDR1 is SNHLY, CDR2 FYNNEI, per germline. The V end was cut by 8 bases, the J end by 2 bases, with 13 bases between. The CDR3 totals 14 residues. The CDR3 is CASRGLLPYNEQFF. The CDR3 region has the DNA TGTGCCAGCCGTGGACTCCTTCCCTACAATGAGCAGTTCTTC.

The chain uses TRBV12-3 or TRBV12-4 and TRBJ2-3; 12 bases align to TRBD2. The CDR3 covers 15 residues. V shed 6 bases, J shed 6 bases, and the junction held 7 bases outside the gene matches. The CDR3 loop reads CASSLGLAGWDTQYF. The CDR3, as DNA: TGTGCCAGCAGCCTCGGACTAGCGGGGTGGGATACGCAGTATTTT.

This clonotype came up a few times. The chain links TRBV7-2 to TRBJ2-2; the D gene is possibly TRBD1 (5 bases). This CDR3 has 16 amino acids. The germline V and J ends were trimmed by 2 bases and 1 base, with 11 bases remaining between them. CDR1 and CDR2 from the germline V gene are SGHTA and FQGNSA. CDR3 nucleotides: TGTGCCAGCAGCTTATCGGCAGGGCTGAACACCGGGGAGCTGTTTTTT. This gives the protein CASSLSAGLNTGELFF.

The chain recombines TRBV11-2 with TRBJ1-3, with TRBD1 matching over 7 bases. Germline V gene sequence: CDR1 SGHAT, CDR2 FQNNGV. Unmatched junction bases numbered 6, after V lost 4 bases and J lost 0 bases. The CDR3 totals 16 residues. The CDR3 coding sequence is TGTGCCAGCAGCTGGGCGGGACAGAGCTCTGGAAACACCATATATTTT. Its translation is CASSWAGQSSGNTIYF.

This clonotype showed up just a few times. V and J are TRBV6-5 and TRBJ2-5, with D possibly matching TRBD2 (7 bases). The CDR3 runs 16 residues. Germline values: CDR1 MNHEY, CDR2 SVGAGI. V lost 0 bases, J lost 5 bases, and 16 bases lay in between. CDR3 DNA: TGTGCCAGCAGTTACTCCGGACAGTCCGGGGGGGAGACCCAGTACTTC. Amino acid sequence: CASSYSGQSGGETQYF.

J is TRBJ2-7 and V is TRBV28; no clear D gene. CDR1 and CDR2 (germline): MDHEN, SYDVKM. This CDR3 is 11 amino acids long. V was clipped by 8 bases and J by 6 bases, with 11 bases between them. CDR3 residues: CASVSFREQYF. The CDR3 bases are TGTGCCAGCGTATCTTTCCGCGAGCAGTACTTC.

This clonotype has only a few counts. V gene TRBV11-3 combines with J gene TRBJ2-1, with D unclear. Between the trimmed V and J ends, which lost 1 base and 9 bases, there was a span of 4 bases. The CDR3 spans 11 residues. Germline V lookup: CDR1 SGHNT, CDR2 YENEEA. As DNA, the CDR3 is TGTGCCAGCAGCTTAGGGTTTGAGCAGTTCTTC. Encoded protein: CASSLGFEQFF.

The gene calls are TRBV20-1 and TRBJ2-1; 14 nucleotides agree with TRBD2. This CDR3 has 15 amino acids. CDR1 is DFQATT, CDR2 SNEGSKA, per germline (reference sequence). The V gene end was trimmed by 6 bases and the J gene end by 4 bases; junction bases not matched to a gene: 5. CDR3 in DNA: TGCAGTGCGAGACTAGCGGGAGGGCCATACAATGAGCAGTTCTTC. Amino acids: CSARLAGGPYNEQFF.

This clonotype appeared a few times. The chain is built from TRBV9 and TRBJ2-3; D uncertain. The CDR3 has 14 residues. Germline-derived CDR1 and CDR2 are SGDLS and YYNGEE. Trimming removed 3 bases from V and 4 bases from J, with 12 bases in between. The CDR3 loop is CASSDGRRADTQYF. DNA for the CDR3: TGTGCCAGCAGCGATGGAAGAAGGGCAGATACGCAGTATTTT.

The rearrangement uses TRBV2 and TRBJ2-3, with D perhaps matching TRBD1 or TRBD2 (5 bases each). V was trimmed by 3 bases and J by 0 bases, leaving 22 bases between them. This CDR3 is 19 amino acids long. The germline CDR1 and CDR2 sequences are SNHLY and FYNNEI. The CDR3 sequence: CASSDIPSGRKTSTDTQYF. DNA for the CDR3: TGTGCCAGCAGTGATATCCCCTCGGGGCGAAAAACTAGCACAGATACGCAGTATTTT.

V and J are TRBV6-1 and TRBJ1-4; a possible D gene is TRBD1 (6 bases). This CDR3 has 14 residues. Germline CDR1 and CDR2: MNHNS and SASEGT. V was trimmed by 6 bases and J by 8 bases, leaving 16 bases between them. The CDR3 here is CASRSQGSWEKLFF. In nucleotides, the CDR3 is TGTGCCAGCAGGTCTCAGGGGAGCTGGGAAAAACTGTTTTTT.

The table lists this clonotype with a few counts. The junction and the germline gene differ at one end; a read error may be behind it. The genes are TRBV20-1 and TRBJ2-2; the D call may be TRBD1 or TRBD2 (5 bases each). Per the germline V gene, CDR1 is DFQATT and CDR2 is SNEGSKA (reference sequence). The CDR3 runs 16 residues. CDR3 in DNA: TGCTGTGCTAGAGGGCGCAGGGTGGGGGTCACCGGGGAGCTGTTTTTT. As protein: CCARGRRVGVTGELFF.

This clonotype was seen a few times. The chain combines TRBV9 with TRBJ1-6; a possible D gene is TRBD1 (6 bases). Trimming cost V 4 bases and J 7 bases, with 12 bases left between them. The V gene's germline CDR1 is SGDLS and CDR2 YYNGEE. The CDR3 is made up of 14 amino acids. The CDR3 DNA reads as TGTGCCAGCAGCCCAAGGGGGGACAATTCACCCCTCCACTTT. Its protein product is CASSPRGDNSPLHF.

The rearrangement links TRBV25-1 to TRBJ2-1; D not certain. Germline-derived CDR1 and CDR2 are MGHDK and SYGVNS. The V gene lost 5 bases and the J gene lost 6 bases, with 11 bases spanning the gap. This CDR3 is built from 13 residues. The CDR3 DNA follows: TGTGCCAGCAGTCCACCATCCCTCAATGAGCAGTTCTTC. Its protein is CASSPPSLNEQFF.

A few counts support this clonotype. The rearrangement uses TRBV12-3 or TRBV12-4 and TRBJ1-3; possibly TRBD1 for D (6 bases). CDR3 length: 15 amino acids. The V end lost 5 bases, the J end lost 1 base, and 12 bases lay between the germline ends. The CDR3 DNA is TGTGCCAGCAGTCAATACAGGGTTTCTGGAAACACCATATATTTT. Amino acids: CASSQYRVSGNTIYF.

This sequence joins TRBV18 and TRBJ2-1; no clear D gene. Germline V gene sequence: CDR1 KGHSH, CDR2 LQKENI. The CDR3 runs 13 residues. The V gene lost 3 bases and the J gene lost 7 bases, with 10 bases spanning the gap. The CDR3 region has the DNA TGTGCCAGCTCACCGGCCACCCATAATGAGCAGTTCTTC. Translation: CASSPATHNEQFF.

The V call is TRBV9, the J call TRBJ2-5; the D is unclear. V was pared by 7 bases and J by 0 bases, with 16 bases between. The CDR3 sequence is 15 residues long. Germline V lookup: CDR1 SGDLS, CDR2 YYNGEE. CDR3 amino acids: CASGVGRKNQETQYF. In nucleotides, the CDR3 is TGTGCCAGCGGAGTAGGCAGGAAGAACCAAGAGACCCAGTACTTC.

This clonotype was seen a handful of times. CDR3 loop: CSARPGLAGGAGDEQFF. The CDR3 region has the DNA TGCAGTGCTAGACCGGGACTAGCGGGAGGGGCCGGTGATGAGCAGTTCTTC. The chain uses TRBV20-1 and TRBJ2-1; TRBD2 aligns across 16 bases. V lost 2 bases to trimming and J lost 8 bases; unmatched junction nucleotides: 9. Germline CDR1 is DFQATT and CDR2 is SNEGSKA (reference sequence). The CDR3 has 17 amino acids.